Shown below are 26 T cell receptor beta chains from a single sample sequenced in a study of blood T cell repertoires in COVID-19. TCRdb's table, derived via immunoSEQ multiplex PCR, lists solely in-frame clones and lacks some. This sample carries fewer than 350,000 clones, roughly 90% of them seen once, and the ten largest clones take around 13%. The specimen was peripheral blood. The source is a woman between 70 and 85 years old with COVID-19, enrolled during active disease.

CDR3 residues: CASSPTEEYGYTF. The CDR3 nucleotides read TGTGCCAGCTCACCGACAGAAGAATATGGCTACACCTTC. This sequence joins TRBV18 and TRBJ1-2; D is perhaps TRBD1 (5 bases). The CDR3 totals 13 residues. V shed 3 bases and J shed 5 bases, with 10 bases lying between them. CDR1 is KGHSH, CDR2 LQKENI, per germline.

This chain joins TRBV20-1 and TRBJ1-5; D is possibly TRBD1 (6 bases). The CDR3 extends over 14 amino acids. CDR1 DFQATT and CDR2 SNEGSKA come from the germline V gene (reference sequence). Trimming took off 6 bases at V and 1 base at J, with 13 bases between the two ends. CDR3 sequence reads: CSASPDRSNQPQHF. The CDR3 DNA follows: TGCAGTGCGAGTCCGGACAGAAGCAATCAGCCCCAGCATTTT.

The chain is built from TRBV5-6 and TRBJ1-1; D is possibly TRBD1 (6 bases). V dropped 4 bases and J dropped 1 base, with 14 bases sitting between them. From germline, CDR1 is SGHDT and CDR2 YYEEEE. The CDR3 has 15 residues. CDR3 DNA: TGTGCCAGCAGCACTGTGAAGACAGGGAACACTGAAGCTTTCTTT. It encodes CASSTVKTGNTEAFF.

The chain couples TRBV6-2 or TRBV6-3 to TRBJ2-6, with 8 bases that match TRBD1. Germline V gene lookup returns CDR1 MNHEY and CDR2 SVGEGT. J was trimmed by 0 bases and V by 5 bases; bases with no gene match: 3. The CDR3 runs to 16 residues. The CDR3 DNA reads TGTGCCAGCAGTACAGGGGGTCCCTCTGGGGCCAACGTCCTGACTTTC. The encoded protein is CASSTGGPSGANVLTF.

In its sample, this clone was seen once. The chain carries TRBV3-1 (or the pseudogene TRBV3-2) and TRBJ1-6, with D perhaps TRBD1 (6 bases). Germline V gene lookup returns CDR1 LGHDT and CDR2 YNNKEL (reference sequence). Trimming took 4 bases from V and 11 from J, leaving 12 bases between them. This CDR3 comprises 13 residues. The CDR3 reads CASSRGQSAPLHF. CDR3 sequence (DNA): TGTGCCAGCAGCCGAGGACAGTCCGCACCCCTCCACTTT.

The V call is TRBV19, the J call TRBJ1-5; TRBD1 aligns across 7 bases. With 7 bases clipped from V and 5 bases from J, the junction kept 5 bases outside the gene matches. Germline loops: CDR1 LNHDA, CDR2 SQIVND (reference sequence). The CDR3 covers 13 residues. As DNA, the CDR3 is TGTGCCAGTAAAAGGGGGCAGGATCAGCCCCAGCATTTT. This gives the protein CASKRGQDQPQHF.

The chain couples TRBV7-3 to TRBJ2-7, with TRBD2 matching 7 bases. CDR3 length: 15 amino acids. V gave up 1 base and J gave up 2 bases; unmatched junction bases: 5. CDR1 and CDR2 from the germline V gene are SGHTA and FQGTGA. In nucleotides, the CDR3 is TGTGCCAGCAGCTTAATCCCCGGGAGGACCTACGAGCAGTACTTC. Its protein product is CASSLIPGRTYEQYF. Full variable domain (outside the CDR3, taken from reference TRBV7-3 and TRBJ2-7): GAGVSQTPSNKVTEKGKYVELRCDPISGHTALYWYRQSLGQGPEFLIYFQGTGAADDSGLPNDRFFAVRPEGSVSTLKIQRTERGDSAVYLCASSLIPGRTYEQYFGPGTRLTVT.

This clone came up a few times. The V and J genes are TRBV6-1 and TRBJ1-6; D is ambiguous. Germline V gene lookup returns CDR1 MNHNS and CDR2 SASEGT. The CDR3 is made up of 13 amino acids. Trimming shortened V by 2 bases and J by 11 bases, and 10 bases separated the two germline ends. The CDR3 nucleotides are TGTGCCAGCAGTGAATTGAACACCACACCCCTCCACTTT. This translates into CASSELNTTPLHF.

V usage is TRBV10-3 and J usage is TRBJ1-5, with D hard to call. CDR3 size: 14 residues. The V and J ends lost 2 bases and 4 bases respectively, with 9 bases between them. Germline CDR1 reads ENHRY; CDR2 reads SYGVKD. DNA for the CDR3: TGTGCCATCAGTGAGAACGCCGGTAATCAGCCCCAGCATTTT. Translated, it gives CAISENAGNQPQHF.

This clone was seen only once. This chain joins TRBV18 and TRBJ2-3, with a possible D match to TRBD1 (6 bases). The CDR3 runs to 15 residues. The V end lost 6 bases, the J end lost 4 bases, and 17 bases lay between the germline ends. Germline V gene lookup returns CDR1 KGHSH and CDR2 LQKENI. The CDR3 sequence is CASSRMGPGADTQYF. DNA of the CDR3: TGTGCCAGCTCTCGCATGGGACCAGGGGCAGATACGCAGTATTTT.

The chain uses TRBV5-1 and TRBJ2-7, with D perhaps matching TRBD2 (6 bases). Germline V gene sequence: CDR1 SGHRS, CDR2 YFSETQ. The CDR3 is 16 residues long. The germline V and J ends were trimmed by 2 bases and 0 bases, with 15 bases remaining between them. The CDR3 DNA sequence: TGCGCCAGCAGCTTCCTTAGCGGTGCGGGCTCCTACGAGCAGTACTTC. Protein: CASSFLSGAGSYEQYF.

The gene calls are TRBV27 and TRBJ1-5; 7 nucleotides agree with TRBD1. This CDR3 comprises 19 residues. Germline V gives CDR1 MNHEY, CDR2 SMNVEV (reference sequence). V lost 6 bases and J lost 0; bases outside the gene matches: 17. The CDR3 nucleotides are TGTGCCAGCAGCCCAGGCAGGGGGACAGACCTCCTTAGCAATCAGCCCCAGCATTTT. Its translation is CASSPGRGTDLLSNQPQHF.

The chain employs TRBV5-1 and TRBJ1-4; D gene uncertain. The CDR3 covers 15 residues. V lost 1 base, J lost 7 bases, and 14 bases lay in between. CDR1 is SGHRS and CDR2 is YFSETQ in the germline V gene. CDR3 amino acids: CASSLTGVLSEKLFF. DNA for the CDR3: TGCGCCAGCAGCTTGACCGGGGTTCTAAGTGAAAAACTGTTTTTT.

This clone was counted a few times. The DNA for the CDR3 is TGTGCCAGCAGCTTAGATCTTGACAGTACCTACGAGCAGTACTTC. It specifies CASSLDLDSTYEQYF. This chain links TRBV7-9 with TRBJ2-7, with a weak D call TRBD1 (5 bases). The CDR3 has 15 amino acids. The V end was cut by 1 base, the J end by 2 bases, with 12 bases between. Germline V lookup: CDR1 SEHNR, CDR2 FQNEAQ (reference sequence).

The chain employs TRBV19 and TRBJ1-1; 10 bases align to TRBD1. The J segment lost 3 bases and the V segment lost 5 bases, leaving 6 bases of the junction unmatched. CDR3 size: 15 residues. CDR1 is LNHDA, CDR2 SQIVND, per germline (reference sequence). The CDR3 DNA sequence: TGTGCCAGTAGTCTATTGGGGACAGGGGACACTGAAGCTTTCTTT. Residues: CASSLLGTGDTEAFF.

The chain joins TRBV7-9 to TRBJ2-7, with D perhaps matching TRBD1 (5 bases). Germline V gene data show CDR1 as SEHNR and CDR2 as FQNEAQ (reference sequence). V lost 0 bases and J lost 4, with 16 bases in between. This CDR3 region has 16 residues. Here the CDR3 reads CASSLAFMGLQYEQYF. The CDR3 DNA follows: TGTGCCAGCAGCTTAGCCTTCATGGGGCTTCAATACGAGCAGTACTTC. The variable domain in full, completed from reference TRBV7-9 and TRBJ2-7, reads DTGVSQNPRHKITKRGQNVTFRCDPISEHNRLYWYRQTLGQGPEFLTYFQNEAQLEKSRLLSDRFSAERPKGSFSTLEIQRTEQGDSAMYLCASSLAFMGLQYEQYFGPGTRLTVT.

The CDR3 DNA sequence: TGTGCCAGCAGCTTAGTAAGGCAGGGGTCAGATACGCAGTATTTT. Translating it yields CASSLVRQGSDTQYF. V gene TRBV7-9 combines with J gene TRBJ2-3; tentative D call: TRBD1 (6 bases). The CDR3 extends over 15 amino acids. Between the trimmed V and J ends, which lost 1 base and 4 bases, there was a span of 12 bases. The germline V gene encodes CDR1 SEHNR and CDR2 FQNEAQ (reference sequence).

The rearrangement uses TRBV3-1 (or the pseudogene TRBV3-2) and TRBJ1-2, with D possibly being TRBD1 (5 bases). Trimming removed 0 bases from V and 6 bases from J, with 8 bases in between. The CDR3 length is 13 residues. Germline-derived CDR1 and CDR2 are LGHDT and YNNKEL (reference sequence). As DNA, the CDR3 is TGTGCCAGCAGCCAAGACAGGGCGGATGGCTACACCTTC. This codes for CASSQDRADGYTF.

The V and J genes are TRBV5-1 and TRBJ1-1, with D perhaps matching TRBD1 (6 bases). The ends were cut back, 3 bases at V and 2 bases at J, with 17 bases in the middle. Looked up from germline, CDR1 is SGHRS and CDR2 is YFSETQ. The CDR3 spans 16 residues. CDR3 sequence: CASSSSRTAPNTEAFF. The CDR3 nucleotides are TGCGCCAGCAGCTCTTCCCGGACAGCTCCTAACACTGAAGCTTTCTTT.

This clone has a handful of counts. The V call is TRBV7-6, the J call TRBJ2-7; tentative D call: TRBD1 (5 bases). Trimming left V 5 bases short and J 6 bases short, with 20 bases between. The CDR3 is 15 amino acids. The germline CDR1 and CDR2 sequences are SGHVS and FNYEAQ. The CDR3 loop is CASSPAGNRIGEQYF. In DNA, the CDR3 is TGTGCCAGCAGCCCGGCAGGGAACAGGATCGGCGAGCAGTACTTC.

The chain carries TRBV12-1 and TRBJ1-6; the table calls TRBD1, which could not be checked here. TRBV12-1 is a known pseudogene. The length of the CDR3 is 13 residues. CDR3 loop: CASRGQGNSPLHF. The CDR3 bases are TGTGCCAGCAGGGGACAGGGGAATTCACCCCTCCACTTT.

The chain couples TRBV12-3 or TRBV12-4 to TRBJ2-2, with D hard to call. The CDR3 contains 13 residues. V was trimmed by 6 bases and J by 2 bases, leaving 7 bases between them. This CDR3 reads CASRAANTGELFF. The DNA for the CDR3 is TGTGCCAGCAGGGCTGCTAACACCGGGGAGCTGTTTTTT.

V is TRBV5-8 and J is TRBJ1-2; 9 bases match TRBD1. The CDR3 covers 17 residues. Germline V gene sequence: CDR1 SGHTS, CDR2 YDEGEE. J lost 0 bases, V lost 1 base, and 7 bases had no gene match. CDR3 region: CASSLLLGTGSNYGYTF. The CDR3 bases are TGTGCCAGCAGCTTGCTTCTCGGGACAGGGTCTAACTATGGCTACACCTTC.

The chain joins TRBV6-1 to TRBJ2-6; TRBD2 agrees at 7 bases. V lost 4 bases, J lost 0 bases, and 6 bases stayed unmatched. Germline CDR1 reads MNHNS; CDR2 reads SASEGT. The CDR3 length is 17 residues. The DNA for the CDR3 is TGTGCCAGCAGTGGCGGCGGGGGATACTCTGGGGCCAACGTCCTGACTTTC. It specifies CASSGGGGYSGANVLTF.

V is TRBV7-2 and J is TRBJ1-1, with 8 bases identical to TRBD1. Germline CDR1 SGHTA, CDR2 FQGNSA. Unmatched junction bases numbered 6, after V lost 5 bases and J lost 4 bases. The CDR3 extends over 14 amino acids. The CDR3 region is CASSAQGAGTEAFF. CDR3 coding DNA: TGTGCCAGCAGCGCCCAGGGGGCCGGCACTGAAGCTTTCTTT.

The CDR3 region is CASSFGTGIFSGNTIYF. The CDR3 coding sequence is TGTGCCAGCAGCTTCGGGACAGGGATCTTCTCTGGAAACACCATATATTTT. This chain uses TRBV7-2 with TRBJ1-3; TRBD1 agrees at 9 bases. The V and J ends lost 3 bases and 0 bases, in that order; junction bases with no gene match: 6. The V gene's germline CDR1 is SGHTA and CDR2 FQGNSA. This CDR3 is 17 amino acids long.